This entry describes one T cell receptor beta chain. There is no known antigen for this receptor. Base quality data are lacking; no much larger clone is found one base away. The time point label, read with the paper, signifies: week 23, last vaccination. Every vaccine dose consisted of 300 ug of a 20-mer mutant IDH1 peptide in Montanide, administered subcutaneously together with topical imiquimod. The donors had newly diagnosed IDH1-mutant astrocytomas of WHO grade 3 or 4 that showed loss of nuclear ATRX. The samples were drawn from NOA16, a multicentre, single-arm, open-label phase I trial in Germany that tested a mutant IDH1 peptide vaccine in humans for the first time. Genomic DNA for TCRB sequencing was extracted from EDTA blood using the DNeasy Blood and Tissue Kit. The receptor library was made with the immunoSEQ multiplex PCR assay. Rearranged TCR beta chain sequences were amplified with the hsTCRB Kit following the manufacturer's protocol. Sequencing of TCRB libraries was carried out on an Illumina MiSeq. In the source study's methods: The proprietary platform of the kit vendor was used for demultiplexing, trimming and gene mapping. The table was pulled from immuneACCESS by TCRdb, which kept in-frame rearrangements only. Such tables lose some clones; where checked, under half of the loss comes from unresolved V genes, and the rest has no known cause. The V and J calls and clone size come from that table; D and trimming were worked out from the DNA. The sample includes 60,000 to 100,000 clones, with around 85% observed a single time. Roughly 0.81% of the sample lies in the top ten.

These data come from a study of a mutant IDH1 vaccine in newly diagnosed glioma (TCRdb year 2021). A note on the overall study: Patients were given eight vaccinations, in weeks 1, 3, 5, 7, 11, 15, 19 and 23, which matched visits V03 through V10. Vaccination was initiated 4-6 weeks after radiotherapy alone, or concurrently with temozolomide cycles in the chemotherapy-containing groups. Of the 32 patients who were treated, around 60% were male and about 40% were female, and the mean age was roughly 40 years. Before enrollment, most patients had been given radiochemotherapy with temozolomide as standard therapy, while the rest had received either radiotherapy alone or temozolomide alone. Peripheral blood was drawn at six visits: V03 (baseline), V05, V07, V10, V12 and V13. For exploratory analyses, longitudinal TCRB deep sequencing was carried out in 25 to 30 treated patients wherever samples were available.

V is trimmed back by 5 bases and J by 9 bases, and the junction contains 10 bases that no gene match accounts for. The CDR3 spans 14 residues, from the cysteine through the phenylalanine. Of the read, only the CDR3 DNA is kept; its 42 bases are in frame from base 1. From a lookup of the germline V gene, CDR1 and CDR2 are MNHNS and SASEGT. Points the paper makes about the study in general: Immune responses induced by the vaccine were seen in around 94% of patients across multiple MHC alleles. The authors noted that analyses of patient blood samples could not be reproduced because of sample limitations. Selection of PBMC samples for TCRB deep sequencing was based on availability. Pseudoprogression appeared unrelated to alterations in the top peripheral T cell clonotypes detected by TCRB sequencing.

The chain links TRBV6-1 with TRBJ2-1; a stretch of 7 junction bases matches TRBD2. This receptor was obtained from a woman aged 45-65 years with glioma. The sequences come from PBMCs, collected from a glioma patient whose treatment included an IDH1 peptide vaccine. CDR3 reads: CASSTRSGGGEQFF. Read as DNA, the sequence is TGTGCCAGCAGTACCCGTTCGGGCGGGGGTGAGCAGTTCTTC.